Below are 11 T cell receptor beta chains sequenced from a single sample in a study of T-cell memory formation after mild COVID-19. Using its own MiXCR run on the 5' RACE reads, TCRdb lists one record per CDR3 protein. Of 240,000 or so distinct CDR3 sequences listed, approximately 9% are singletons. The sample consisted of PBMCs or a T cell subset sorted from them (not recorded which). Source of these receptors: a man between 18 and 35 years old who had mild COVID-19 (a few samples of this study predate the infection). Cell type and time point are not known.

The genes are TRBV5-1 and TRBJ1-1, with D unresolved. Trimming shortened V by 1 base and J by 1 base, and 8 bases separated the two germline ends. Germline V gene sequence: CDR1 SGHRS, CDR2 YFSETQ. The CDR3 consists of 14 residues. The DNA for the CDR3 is TGCGCCAGCAGCTTGTGGGTGGAGAACACTGAAGCTTTCTTT. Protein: CASSLWVENTEAFF.

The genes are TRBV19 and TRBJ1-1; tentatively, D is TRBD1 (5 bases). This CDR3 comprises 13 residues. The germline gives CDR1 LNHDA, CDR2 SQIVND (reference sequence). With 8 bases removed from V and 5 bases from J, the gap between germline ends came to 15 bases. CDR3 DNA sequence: TGTGCCAGTGGGGCGGGGCAGGGTACTGAAGCTTTCTTT. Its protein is CASGAGQGTEAFF.

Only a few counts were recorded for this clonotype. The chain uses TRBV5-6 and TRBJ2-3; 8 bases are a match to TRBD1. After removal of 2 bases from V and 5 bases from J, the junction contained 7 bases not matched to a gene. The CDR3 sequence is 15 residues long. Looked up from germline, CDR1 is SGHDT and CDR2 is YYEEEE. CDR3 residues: CASSLDRGWIDTQYF. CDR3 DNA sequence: TGTGCCAGCAGCTTAGACAGGGGCTGGATAGATACGCAGTATTTT.

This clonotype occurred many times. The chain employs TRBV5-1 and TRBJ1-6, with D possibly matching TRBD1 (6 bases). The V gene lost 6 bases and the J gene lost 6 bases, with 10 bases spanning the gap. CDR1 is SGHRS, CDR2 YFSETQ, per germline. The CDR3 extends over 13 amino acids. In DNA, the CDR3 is TGCGCCAGCAAGCAGGGGTCTAATTCACCCCTCCACTTT. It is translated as CASKQGSNSPLHF.

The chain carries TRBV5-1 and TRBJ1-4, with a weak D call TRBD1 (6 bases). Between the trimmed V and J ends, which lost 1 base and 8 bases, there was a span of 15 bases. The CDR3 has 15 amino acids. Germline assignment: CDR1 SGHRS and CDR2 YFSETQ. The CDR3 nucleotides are TGCGCCAGCAGCTTGAACTACCGGGACACCGAAAAACTGTTTTTT. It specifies CASSLNYRDTEKLFF.

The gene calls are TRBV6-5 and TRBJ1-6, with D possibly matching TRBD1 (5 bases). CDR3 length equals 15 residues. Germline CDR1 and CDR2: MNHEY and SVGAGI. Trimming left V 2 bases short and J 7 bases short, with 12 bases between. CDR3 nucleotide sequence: TGTGCCAGCAGTTACAGTGGCAGGGTAAATTCACCCCTCCACTTT. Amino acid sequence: CASSYSGRVNSPLHF.

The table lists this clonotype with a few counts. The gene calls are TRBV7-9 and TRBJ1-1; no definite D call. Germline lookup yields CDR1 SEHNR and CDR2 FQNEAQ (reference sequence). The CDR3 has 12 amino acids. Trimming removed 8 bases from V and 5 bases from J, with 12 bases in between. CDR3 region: CASCNGGTEAFF. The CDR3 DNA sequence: TGTGCCAGCTGTAACGGAGGAACTGAAGCTTTCTTT. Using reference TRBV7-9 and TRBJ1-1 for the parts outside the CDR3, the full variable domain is DTGVSQNPRHKITKRGQNVTFRCDPISEHNRLYWYRQTLGQGPEFLTYFQNEAQLEKSRLLSDRFSAERPKGSFSTLEIQRTEQGDSAMYLCASCNGGTEAFFGQGTRLTVV.

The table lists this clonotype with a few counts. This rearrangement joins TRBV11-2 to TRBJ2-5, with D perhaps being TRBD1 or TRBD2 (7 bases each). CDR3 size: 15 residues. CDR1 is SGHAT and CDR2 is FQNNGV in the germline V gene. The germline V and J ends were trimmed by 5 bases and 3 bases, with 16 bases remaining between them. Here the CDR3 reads CASSPRGGGEETQYF. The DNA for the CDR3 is TGTGCCAGCAGCCCCCGGGGAGGGGGCGAAGAGACCCAGTACTTC. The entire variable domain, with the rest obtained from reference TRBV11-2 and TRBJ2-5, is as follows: EAGVAQSPRYKIIEKRQSVAFWCNPISGHATLYWYQQILGQGPKLLIQFQNNGVVDDSQLPKDRFSAERLKGVDSTLKIQPAKLEDSAVYLCASSPRGGGEETQYFGPGTRLLVL.

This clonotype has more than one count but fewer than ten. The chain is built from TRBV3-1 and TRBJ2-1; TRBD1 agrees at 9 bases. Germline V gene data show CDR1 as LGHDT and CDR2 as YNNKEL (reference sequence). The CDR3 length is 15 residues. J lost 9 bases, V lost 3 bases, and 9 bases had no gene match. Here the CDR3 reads CASSHRRTGVLEQFF. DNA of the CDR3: TGTGCCAGCAGCCATAGGAGGACAGGGGTGCTTGAGCAGTTCTTC.

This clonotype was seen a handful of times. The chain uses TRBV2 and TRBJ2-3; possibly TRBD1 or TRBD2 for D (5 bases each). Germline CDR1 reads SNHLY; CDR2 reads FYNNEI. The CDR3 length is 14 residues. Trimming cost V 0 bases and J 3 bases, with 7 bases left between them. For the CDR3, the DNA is TGTGCCAGCAGTGAAGCGGGGGAGACAGATACGCAGTATTTT. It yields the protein CASSEAGETDTQYF.

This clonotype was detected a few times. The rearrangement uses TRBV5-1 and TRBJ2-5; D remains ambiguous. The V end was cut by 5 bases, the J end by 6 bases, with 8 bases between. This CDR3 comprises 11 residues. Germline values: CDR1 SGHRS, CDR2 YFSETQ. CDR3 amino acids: CASRLGQTQYF. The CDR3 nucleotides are TGCGCCAGCAGGTTAGGACAGACCCAGTACTTC.